What follows are 11 T cell receptor beta chains derived from one specimen sequenced in a study of T cell responses to AZD1222 COVID-19 vaccine. Here immunoSEQ multiplex PCR was the method, and the copy in TCRdb shows in-frame clones only, minus some. The sample includes around 170,000 clones, around 90% of them seen just once. The input for sequencing was peripheral blood, taken 28 days after the second AZD1222 dose. These receptors all stem from an adult who received the AZD1222 COVID-19 vaccine.

The chain has TRBV11-2 and TRBJ2-7; 13 positions agree with TRBD2. The CDR3 has 15 amino acids. After removal of 6 bases from V and 4 bases from J, the junction contained 6 bases not matched to a gene. Germline CDR1 reads SGHAT; CDR2 reads FQNNGV. CDR3 loop: CASRPGLAGRYEQYF. The CDR3 region has the DNA TGTGCCAGCAGGCCGGGACTAGCGGGACGGTACGAGCAGTACTTC.

The V and J genes are TRBV10-3 and TRBJ2-3; D is possibly TRBD1 (6 bases). CDR3 length: 16 amino acids. Per the germline V gene, CDR1 is ENHRY and CDR2 is SYGVKD. The ends were cut back, 4 bases at V and 4 bases at J, with 18 bases in the middle. This CDR3 reads CAISVGGSRESDTQYF. The CDR3 coding sequence is TGTGCCATCAGTGTAGGGGGTTCCAGGGAGTCAGATACGCAGTATTTT.

This clone has a handful of counts. The J gene is TRBJ1-2, the V gene TRBV6-1; D ambiguous. V was clipped by 2 bases and J by 3 bases, with 13 bases between them. CDR1 is MNHNS, CDR2 SASEGT, per germline. This CDR3 contains 15 residues. The CDR3 bases are TGTGCCAGCAGTGAATTCGGGTTAAGGCACTATGGCTACACCTTC. This gives the protein CASSEFGLRHYGYTF.

The rearrangement joins TRBV6-5 to TRBJ2-7; D perhaps matches TRBD1 (7 bases). V lost 0 bases, J lost 2 bases, and 11 bases lay in between. The CDR3 consists of 15 residues. Germline values: CDR1 MNHEY, CDR2 SVGAGI. CDR3 bases: TGTGCCAGCAGTTACTCGGGCAGGGGGGCCTACGAGCAGTACTTC. Amino acids: CASSYSGRGAYEQYF.

V usage is TRBV10-1 and J usage is TRBJ2-7; D possibly uses TRBD1 or TRBD2 (5 bases each). V was shortened by 3 bases and J by 3 bases, with 15 bases between the two germline ends. The CDR3 covers 15 residues. The germline V gene has CDR1 WNHNN and CDR2 SYGVQD (reference sequence). CDR3 DNA sequence: TGCGCCAGCAGTGAAGGGGATGGGAGTCACTACGAGCAGTACTTC. This sequence encodes CASSEGDGSHYEQYF.

This clone showed up just once. This rearrangement joins TRBV30 to TRBJ1-2; D possibly corresponds to TRBD1 (5 bases). Germline CDR1 and CDR2: GTSNPN and SVGIG (reference sequence). V was shortened by 8 bases and J by 8 bases, with 12 bases between the two germline ends. CDR3 length: 10 amino acids. The CDR3 spells CAGGQRGYTF. CDR3 bases: TGTGCCGGGGGTCAACGCGGCTACACCTTC. The variable domain in full, completed from reference TRBV30 and TRBJ1-2, reads SQTIHQWPATLVQPVGSPLSLECTVEGTSNPNLYWYRQAAGRGLQLLFYSVGIGQISSEVPQNLSASRPQDRQFILSSKKLLLSDSGFYLCAGGQRGYTFGSGTRLTVV.

About this clone itself: Other DNA sequences within the sample encode an identical CDR3. V is TRBV5-1 and J is TRBJ2-6, with unresolved D. Trimming took 4 bases from V and 0 from J, leaving 5 bases between them. Germline V gene lookup returns CDR1 SGHRS and CDR2 YFSETQ. The CDR3 runs to 14 residues. The CDR3 here is CASSLVSGANVLTF. As DNA, the CDR3 is TGCGCCAGCAGCCTAGTCTCTGGGGCCAACGTCCTGACTTTC.

The chain uses TRBV15 and TRBJ1-6; TRBD1 aligns across 8 bases. J gave up 14 bases and V 0 bases, and 12 bases lay outside the gene matches. CDR3 length equals 16 residues. Germline assignment: CDR1 LNHNV and CDR2 YYDKDF (reference sequence). This chain's CDR3 is CATSREVGQGRVTLHF. CDR3 nucleotide sequence: TGTGCCACCAGCAGAGAAGTTGGACAGGGTAGAGTAACCCTCCACTTT.

The genes are TRBV7-6 and TRBJ2-1; 13 nucleotides align to TRBD2. The V segment lost 6 bases and the J segment 4 bases; nucleotides outside the gene matches: 3. Germline V gives CDR1 SGHVS, CDR2 FNYEAQ. This CDR3 has 15 residues. CDR3 nucleotides: TGTGCCAGCAGTATACTAGCGGGAGGGTACAATGAGCAGTTCTTC. Translating gives CASSILAGGYNEQFF.

This sequence joins TRBV7-8 and TRBJ1-2; 7 nucleotides agree with TRBD1. The CDR3 sequence is 16 residues long. CDR1 is SGHVS and CDR2 is FQNEAQ in the germline V gene. V gave up 5 bases and J gave up 5 bases; unmatched junction bases: 14. This CDR3 is CASSLRDSGRRYGYTF. The CDR3 DNA reads as TGTGCCAGCAGCCTTAGGGACAGTGGGCGTCGATATGGCTACACCTTC.

The chain has TRBV20-1 and TRBJ2-1; possibly TRBD2 for D (5 bases). Trimming stripped 5 bases from V and 10 bases from J, with 9 bases between. Per the germline V gene, CDR1 is DFQATT and CDR2 is SNEGSKA (reference sequence). The CDR3 is made up of 10 amino acids. The CDR3 DNA is TGCAGTGCTGGGGTAGCGGAGCAGTTCTTC. Translation: CSAGVAEQFF.